What follows are 5 T cell receptor beta chains derived from one specimen sequenced in a study of T-cell memory formation after mild COVID-19. Via MiXCR, TCRdb re-called the 5' RACE reads, giving one row per CDR3 protein. The sample lists 550,000 to 700,000 distinct CDR3 sequences, over 15% occurring once. Sample: PBMCs or a T cell subset sorted from them (not recorded which). The source is an adult woman who had mild COVID-19 (a few samples of this study predate the infection). Cell type and time point are not known.

The chain has TRBV10-2 and TRBJ2-7; no clear D gene. The CDR3 is 13 residues long. V lost 6 bases and J 0 bases, leaving 9 bases between the germline ends. CDR1 WSHSY and CDR2 SAAADI come from the germline V gene. The CDR3 region is CASRPGDSYEQYF. The CDR3 DNA reads TGCGCCAGCAGGCCTGGGGACTCCTACGAGCAGTACTTC.

J is TRBJ2-3 and V is TRBV4-2; 11 nucleotides align to TRBD2. Looked up from germline, CDR1 is LGHNA and CDR2 is YNFKEQ. There are 18 residues in the CDR3. V gave up 2 bases and J gave up 1 base; unmatched junction bases: 8. The CDR3 sequence: CASSQLAGGLFGTDTQYF. The CDR3 bases are TGTGCCAGCAGCCAATTAGCGGGGGGGCTGTTTGGCACAGATACGCAGTATTTT.

This clonotype came up many times. This chain joins TRBV6-5 and TRBJ2-1; TRBD2 aligns across 8 bases. Germline V gives CDR1 MNHEY, CDR2 SVGAGI. The V segment lost 7 bases and the J segment 12 bases; nucleotides outside the gene matches: 11. This CDR3 has 13 residues. The CDR3 is CASTIMAGGAQFF. The CDR3 nucleotides are TGTGCCAGCACCATTATGGCCGGGGGGGCGCAGTTCTTC.

This sequence joins TRBV24-1 and TRBJ2-1; no clear D. V lost 4 bases, J lost 1 base, and 16 bases lay in between. The germline V gene has CDR1 KGHDR and CDR2 SFDVKD. CDR3 length equals 17 residues. The CDR3 reads CATSDPGVGQSYNEQFF. In nucleotides, the CDR3 is TGTGCCACCAGTGACCCGGGCGTGGGCCAGTCCTACAATGAGCAGTTCTTC.

V gene TRBV29-1 combines with J gene TRBJ2-6, with a tentative D call TRBD2 (6 bases). This CDR3 contains 16 residues. The germline gives CDR1 SQVTM, CDR2 ANQGSEA. The V end was cut by 0 bases, the J end by 0 bases, with 9 bases between. The CDR3: CSVEDWRDSGANVLTF. CDR3 DNA: TGCAGCGTTGAAGATTGGAGGGACTCTGGGGCCAACGTCCTGACTTTC.